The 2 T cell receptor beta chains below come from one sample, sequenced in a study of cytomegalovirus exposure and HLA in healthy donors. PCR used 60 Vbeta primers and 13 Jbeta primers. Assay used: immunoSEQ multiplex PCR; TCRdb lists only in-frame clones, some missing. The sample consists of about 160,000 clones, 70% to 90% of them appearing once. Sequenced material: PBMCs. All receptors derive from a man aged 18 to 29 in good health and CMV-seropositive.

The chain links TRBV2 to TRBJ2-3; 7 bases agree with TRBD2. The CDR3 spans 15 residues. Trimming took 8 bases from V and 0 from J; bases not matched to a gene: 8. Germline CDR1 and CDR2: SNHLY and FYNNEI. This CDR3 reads CASQGLTLSTDTQYF. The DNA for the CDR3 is TGTGCCAGCCAGGGACTAACGTTGAGCACAGATACGCAGTATTTT. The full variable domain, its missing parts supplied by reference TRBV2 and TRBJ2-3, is EPEVTQTPSHQVTQMGQEVILRCVPISNHLYFYWYRQILGQKVEFLVSFYNNEISEKSEIFDDQFSVERPDGSNFTLKIRSTKLEDSAMYFCASQGLTLSTDTQYFGPGTRLTVL.

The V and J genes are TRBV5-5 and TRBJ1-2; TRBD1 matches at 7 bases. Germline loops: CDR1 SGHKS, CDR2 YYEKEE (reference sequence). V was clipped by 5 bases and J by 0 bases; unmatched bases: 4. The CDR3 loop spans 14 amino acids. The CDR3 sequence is CASRADRANYGYTF. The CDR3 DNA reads TGTGCCAGCAGGGCAGACAGGGCTAACTATGGCTACACCTTC.